These 12 T cell receptor beta chains originate from one sample sequenced in a study of early T cells in non-severe SARS-CoV-2 infection (dated by TCRdb to about 2021). The library relied on 5' RACE. These reads were obtained on a NextSeq 500. Starting from the raw public reads, TCRdb applied fastp trimming at Q25, assembled clones with MiXCR and retained in-frame beta chains. Identical CDR3 proteins give one entry, which carries the most common genes and DNA. The table for this sample lists tens of thousands of distinct CDR3 sequences; around 10% of them were counted only once. Roughly 2.6% of the sample is in the top ten clones. The sample consisted of whole blood. The receptors here all came from an adult who was a healthcare worker with PCR-confirmed SARS-CoV-2 infection or an uninfected control (not recorded which).

In this sample, this clonotype turned up a few times. The chain recombines TRBV11-3 with TRBJ2-5; D is unclear. The CDR3 is made up of 14 amino acids. Trimming shortened V by 0 bases and J by 2 bases, and 7 bases separated the two germline ends. Germline values: CDR1 SGHNT, CDR2 YENEEA. The CDR3 DNA sequence: TGTGCCAGCAGCTTAGATCCCCAGCAAGAGACCCAGTACTTC. Amino acids: CASSLDPQQETQYF.

Many counts were recorded for this clonotype. The CDR3 reads CASSLVGASINEQFF. The DNA of the CDR3 is TGTGCCAGCAGCTTAGTGGGGGCTAGCATCAATGAGCAGTTCTTC. The chain employs TRBV7-9 and TRBJ2-1, with D perhaps matching TRBD1 (6 bases). V was pared by 1 base and J by 6 bases, with 13 bases between. The germline V gene encodes CDR1 SEHNR and CDR2 FQNEAQ (reference sequence). This CDR3 contains 15 residues.

This clonotype was detected only a few times. The gene calls are TRBV5-1 and TRBJ1-1; 7 nucleotides align to TRBD1. Germline V lookup: CDR1 SGHRS, CDR2 YFSETQ. The CDR3 loop spans 14 amino acids. Trimming removed 5 bases from V and 3 bases from J; junction bases left unmatched: 7. The CDR3 here is CASRRGGRDTEAFF. CDR3 in DNA: TGCGCCAGCAGGCGAGGGGGCCGTGACACTGAAGCTTTCTTT. The complete variable domain, with remaining parts taken from reference TRBV5-1 and TRBJ1-1, reads KAGVTQTPRYLIKTRGQQVTLSCSPISGHRSVSWYQQTPGQGLQFLFEYFSETQRNKGNFPGRFSGRQFSNSRSEMNVSTLELGDSALYLCASRRGGRDTEAFFGQGTRLTVV.

In its sample, this clonotype was seen many times. The V and J genes are TRBV11-2 and TRBJ2-1; 11 nucleotides match TRBD1. Germline CDR1 reads SGHAT; CDR2 reads FQNNGV. The CDR3 has 16 residues. V lost 5 bases and J lost 2; bases outside the gene matches: 5. CDR3 nucleotides: TGTGCCAGCAGCCCCCCGGGACAGGGGGCCTACAATGAGCAGTTCTTC. Translated: CASSPPGQGAYNEQFF. Complete variable domain (other parts from reference TRBV11-2 and TRBJ2-1): EAGVAQSPRYKIIEKRQSVAFWCNPISGHATLYWYQQILGQGPKLLIQFQNNGVVDDSQLPKDRFSAERLKGVDSTLKIQPAKLEDSAVYLCASSPPGQGAYNEQFFGPGTRLTVL.

This clonotype was found many times. The J gene is TRBJ2-4, the V gene TRBV18; tentative D call: TRBD1 (6 bases). With 4 bases removed from V and 3 bases from J, the gap between germline ends came to 16 bases. The CDR3 is 16 amino acids. Germline values: CDR1 KGHSH, CDR2 LQKENI. The CDR3 loop is CASSQVRDTLKNIQYF. CDR3 nucleotides: TGTGCCAGCTCACAAGTCCGGGACACACTCAAAAACATTCAGTACTTC.

This clonotype turned up a few times. This chain connects TRBV5-4 to TRBJ1-1; D ambiguous. This CDR3 is built from 11 residues. Trimming took off 5 bases at V and 8 bases at J, with 10 bases between the two ends. CDR1 and CDR2 from the germline V gene are SGHNT and YYREEE (reference sequence). Written as DNA, the CDR3 is TGTGCCAGCAGGAACAGTGGGGAAGCTTTCTTT. Protein product: CASRNSGEAFF. Full variable domain (remainder filled in from reference TRBV5-4 and TRBJ1-1): ETGVTQSPTHLIKTRGQQVTLRCSSQSGHNTVSWYQQALGQGPQFIFQYYREEENGRGNFPPRFSGLQFPNYSSELNVNALELDDSALYLCASRNSGEAFFGQGTRLTVV.

This clonotype was picked up many times. The J gene is TRBJ1-3, the V gene TRBV7-9; D remains unclear. Germline CDR1 SEHNR, CDR2 FQNEAQ (reference sequence). The CDR3 has 13 residues. V was clipped by 5 bases and J by 7 bases, with 12 bases between them. CDR3 nucleotide sequence: TGTGCCAGCAGCCGAGACCCTGACAACACCATATATTTT. Translation gives CASSRDPDNTIYF.

There are a few counts of this clonotype. The chain employs TRBV10-3 and TRBJ1-2; D remains ambiguous. CDR1 is ENHRY and CDR2 is SYGVKD in the germline V gene. With 4 bases removed from V and 4 bases from J, the gap between germline ends came to 7 bases. The CDR3 consists of 12 residues. CDR3 in DNA: TGTGCCATCAGTGCGGTAACCTATGGCTACACCTTC. Translating gives CAISAVTYGYTF.

This clonotype occurred many times. The rearrangement links TRBV21-1 to TRBJ2-1. TRBV21-1 is recorded as a pseudogene. The CDR3 has 17 residues. The CDR3 protein is CASSKDGDGSSYNEQFF. For the CDR3, the DNA is TGTGCCAGCAGCAAAGATGGAGACGGGAGCTCCTACAATGAGCAGTTCTTC.

This clonotype was observed at least ten times. This chain joins TRBV27 and TRBJ2-1; D perhaps matches TRBD1 (5 bases). The CDR3 is 14 residues long. The V and J ends lost 2 bases and 2 bases respectively, with 7 bases between them. Germline V gene data show CDR1 as MNHEY and CDR2 as SMNVEV (reference sequence). CDR3 DNA sequence: TGTGCCAGCAGTTTAAGGGGTGCCTACAATGAGCAGTTCTTC. Translated, it gives CASSLRGAYNEQFF.

The chain recombines TRBV6-5 with TRBJ2-7; the D is unclear. The CDR3 sequence is 15 residues long. Germline lookup yields CDR1 MNHEY and CDR2 SVGAGI. V dropped 2 bases and J dropped 0 bases, with 11 bases sitting between them. This CDR3 is CASSYQLSSSYEQYF. The DNA for the CDR3 is TGTGCCAGCAGTTACCAGCTATCTAGCTCCTACGAGCAGTACTTC.

The DNA of the CDR3 is TGCAGCGTGGCGGGTGGGAATAGCCAAGAGACCCAGTACTTC. It codes for CSVAGGNSQETQYF. The J gene is TRBJ2-5, the V gene TRBV29-1; D is possibly TRBD2 (5 bases). The CDR3 contains 14 residues. The V end lost 6 bases, the J end lost 1 base, and 15 bases lay between the germline ends. Germline V CDR1 and CDR2: SQVTM, ANQGSEA.